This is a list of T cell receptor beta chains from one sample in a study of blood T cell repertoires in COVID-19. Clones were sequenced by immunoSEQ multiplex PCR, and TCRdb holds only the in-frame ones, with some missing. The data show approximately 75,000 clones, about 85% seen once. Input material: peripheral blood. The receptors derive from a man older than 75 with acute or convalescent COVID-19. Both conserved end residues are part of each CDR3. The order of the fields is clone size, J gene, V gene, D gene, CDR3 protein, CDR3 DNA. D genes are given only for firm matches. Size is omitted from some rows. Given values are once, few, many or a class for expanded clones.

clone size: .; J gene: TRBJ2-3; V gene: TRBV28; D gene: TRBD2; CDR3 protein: CASSLASGRAYTDTQYF; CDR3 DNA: TGTGCCAGCAGTTTAGCTAGCGGGAGAGCCTACACGGATACGCAGTATTTT
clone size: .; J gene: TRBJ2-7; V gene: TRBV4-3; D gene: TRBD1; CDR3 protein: CASSQDVVPGGRYEQYF; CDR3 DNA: TGCGCCAGCAGCCAAGACGTCGTGCCAGGGGGCAGGTACGAGCAGTACTTC
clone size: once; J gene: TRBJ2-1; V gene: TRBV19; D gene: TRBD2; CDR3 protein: CASSTPHLAGLSYNEQFF; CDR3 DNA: TGTGCCAGTAGTACCCCCCATCTAGCGGGACTCTCCTACAATGAGCAGTTCTTC
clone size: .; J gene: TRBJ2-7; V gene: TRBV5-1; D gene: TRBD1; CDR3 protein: CASSLVGGQGYEQYF; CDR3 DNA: TGCGCCAGCAGCTTGGTGGGGGGACAGGGCTACGAGCAGTACTTC
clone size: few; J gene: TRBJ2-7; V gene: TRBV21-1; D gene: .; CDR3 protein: CASSKPSDRSYEQYF; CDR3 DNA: TGTGCCAGCAGCAAGCCATCAGATCGCTCCTACGAGCAGTACTTC
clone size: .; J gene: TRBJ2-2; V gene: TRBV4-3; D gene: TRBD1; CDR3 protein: CASSQREGGYNTGELFF; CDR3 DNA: TGCGCCAGCAGCCAACGGGAAGGGGGCTATAACACCGGGGAGCTGTTTTTT
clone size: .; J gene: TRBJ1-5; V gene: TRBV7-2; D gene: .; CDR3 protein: CASSLARGNQPQHF; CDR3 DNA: TGTGCCAGCAGCTTAGCCAGGGGCAATCAGCCCCAGCATTTT
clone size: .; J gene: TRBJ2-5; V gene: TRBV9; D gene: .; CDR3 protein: CASSVVHSETQYF; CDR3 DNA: TGTGCCAGCAGCGTAGTCCATTCAGAGACCCAGTACTTC
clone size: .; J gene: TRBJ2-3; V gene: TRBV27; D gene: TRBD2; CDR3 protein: CASSFRATSALPSTDTQYF; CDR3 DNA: TGTGCCAGCAGTTTCCGTGCCACTAGCGCACTACCTAGCACAGATACGCAGTATTTT
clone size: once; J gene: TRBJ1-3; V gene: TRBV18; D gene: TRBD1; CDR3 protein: CASSNVLGQGGNTIYF; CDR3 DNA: TGTGCCAGCTCTAACGTCTTGGGACAGGGAGGAAACACCATATATTTT
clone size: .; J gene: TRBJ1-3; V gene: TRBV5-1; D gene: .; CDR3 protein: CASSLEPLLGSGNTIYF; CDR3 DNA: TGCGCCAGCAGCTTGGAGCCTCTCCTAGGCTCTGGAAACACCATATATTTT
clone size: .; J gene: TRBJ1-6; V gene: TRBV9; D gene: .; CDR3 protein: CASSPRGSNSPLHF; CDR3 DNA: TGTGCCAGCAGCCCAAGAGGATCCAATTCACCCCTCCACTTT
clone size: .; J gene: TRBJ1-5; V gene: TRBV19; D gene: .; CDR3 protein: CASSINSFLNQPQHF; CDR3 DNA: TGTGCCAGTAGTATTAACAGCTTCCTCAATCAGCCCCAGCATTTT
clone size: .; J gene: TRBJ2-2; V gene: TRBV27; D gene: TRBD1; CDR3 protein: CASSATRGQGVTGELFF; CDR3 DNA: TGTGCCAGCAGTGCCACCCGGGGACAGGGGGTTACCGGGGAGCTGTTTTTT
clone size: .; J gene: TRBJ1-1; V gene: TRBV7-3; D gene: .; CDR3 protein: CASSQGGDTEAFF; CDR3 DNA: TGTGCCAGCAGCCAAGGGGGGGACACTGAAGCTTTCTTT
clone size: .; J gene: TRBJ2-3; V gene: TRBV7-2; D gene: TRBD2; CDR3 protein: CASSLAGGSTDTQYF; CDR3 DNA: TGTGCCAGCAGCTTGGCGGGGGGAAGCACAGATACGCAGTATTTT
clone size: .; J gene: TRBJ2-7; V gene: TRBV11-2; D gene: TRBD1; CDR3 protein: CASSVGQGLTKQYF; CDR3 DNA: TGTGCCAGCAGCGTGGGACAGGGGCTTACAAAGCAGTACTTC
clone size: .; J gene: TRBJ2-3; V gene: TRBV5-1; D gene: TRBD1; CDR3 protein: CASSHGTVGTDTQYF; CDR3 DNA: TGCGCCAGCAGCCACGGGACAGTTGGCACAGATACGCAGTATTTT
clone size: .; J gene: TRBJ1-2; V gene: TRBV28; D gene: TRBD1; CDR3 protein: CASSLGQGAGGYTF; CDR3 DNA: TGTGCCAGCAGTTTAGGACAGGGGGCAGGCGGCTACACCTTC
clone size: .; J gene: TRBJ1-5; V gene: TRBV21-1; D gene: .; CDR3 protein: CASGTYRGLQPQHF; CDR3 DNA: TGTGCCAGCGGAACCTACAGGGGGCTTCAGCCCCAGCATTTT
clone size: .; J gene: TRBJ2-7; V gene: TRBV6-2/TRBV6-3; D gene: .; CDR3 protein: CASSYSLGEAGGTYEQYF; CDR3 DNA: TGTGCCAGCAGTTACTCTTTGGGCGAGGCAGGGGGGACCTACGAGCAGTACTTC
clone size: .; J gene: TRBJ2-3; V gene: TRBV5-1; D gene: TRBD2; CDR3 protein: CASSLDSGGTDTQYF; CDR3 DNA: TGCGCCAGCAGCTTGGATAGCGGGGGGACAGATACGCAGTATTTT
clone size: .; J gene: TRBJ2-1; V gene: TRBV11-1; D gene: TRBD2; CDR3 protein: CASSAIAGGAYNEQFF; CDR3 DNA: TGTGCCAGCAGCGCCATAGCGGGGGGGGCCTACAATGAGCAGTTCTTC
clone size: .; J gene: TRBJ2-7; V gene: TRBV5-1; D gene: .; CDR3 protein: CASSPDRKNYEQYF; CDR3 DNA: TGCGCCAGCAGCCCGGACAGAAAAAACTACGAGCAGTACTTC
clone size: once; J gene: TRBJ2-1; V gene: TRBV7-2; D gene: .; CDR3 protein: CASSSLAGDYNEQFF; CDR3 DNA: TGTGCCAGCAGTTCACTAGCAGGAGATTACAATGAGCAGTTCTTC
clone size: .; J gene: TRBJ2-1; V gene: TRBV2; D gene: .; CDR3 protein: CASSEAGKQFF; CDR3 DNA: TGTGCCAGCAGTGAAGCGGGCAAGCAGTTCTTC
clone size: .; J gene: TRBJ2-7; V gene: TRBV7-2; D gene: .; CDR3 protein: CASSFRRSDYEQYF; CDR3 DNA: TGTGCCAGCAGCTTCAGGCGAAGTGACTACGAGCAGTACTTC
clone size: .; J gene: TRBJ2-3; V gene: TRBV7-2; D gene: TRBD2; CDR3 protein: CASSFRPGGNTDTQYF; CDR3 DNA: TGTGCCAGCAGCTTTCGCCCGGGGGGGAACACAGATACGCAGTATTTT
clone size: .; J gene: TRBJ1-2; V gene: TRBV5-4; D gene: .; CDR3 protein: CASSFGSGYTF; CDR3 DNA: TGTGCCAGCAGCTTCGGGAGTGGCTACACCTTC
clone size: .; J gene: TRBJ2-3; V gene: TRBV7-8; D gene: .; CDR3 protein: CASSSIDGYSDTQYF; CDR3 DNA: TGTGCCAGCAGCTCGATAGACGGGTATTCCGATACGCAGTATTTT
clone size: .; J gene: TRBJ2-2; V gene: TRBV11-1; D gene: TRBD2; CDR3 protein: CASRRGTSGTGELFF; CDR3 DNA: TGTGCCAGCAGGAGGGGGACTAGCGGCACCGGGGAGCTGTTTTTT
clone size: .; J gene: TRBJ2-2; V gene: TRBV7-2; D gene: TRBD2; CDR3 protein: CASSLGLAGGYTGELFF; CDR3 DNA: TGTGCCAGCAGCTTGGGACTAGCGGGAGGTTACACCGGGGAGCTGTTTTTT